This T cell receptor beta chain is from a study of human T cells and chemical hapten exposure. Overall study findings and caveats: The study found expanded TCRs formed significantly more large CDR3 similarity clusters than controls.

TCRdb passed the RACE reads through MiXCR, listing each CDR3 protein once. Of approximately 80,000 distinct CDR3 sequences listed, more than 8.5% were seen once; the top ten hold over 2%. Documented time point: patch test 2, 6 weeks after DPC sensitization. The treatment is: therapeutic diphenylcyclopropenone sensitization with weekly scalp DPC. In this sample, this clonotype turned up a few times. Its antigen is still unknown. V gave up 5 bases and J gave up 2 bases, with 11 bases separating them. Germline values: CDR1 MNHNS, CDR2 SASEGT. This CDR3 has 14 amino acids. This sequence originates from a woman aged 25-40 years with alopecia areata. Some clones in this sample may be carry-over from other donors' samples. Source: whole blood, taken in connection with sensitization to the hapten diphenylcyclopropenone (DPC). V and J are TRBV6-1 and TRBJ2-3; weak D call: TRBD2 (7 bases). The CDR3 DNA reads TGTGCCAGCAGTATACGGGGGGCCACAGATACGCAGTATTTT. This gives the protein CASSIRGATDTQYF.